This TCR beta chain is drawn from a study of T cell repertoires in cytomegalovirus infection. Study as a whole: Public TCR beta signatures indicated both CMV infection and matching HLA type. The study's findings and limits: Cumulative public TCR beta family frequency identified carriers of CMV plus the relevant HLA. HLA-C-restricted CMV-specific TCR beta clonotypes were dominant in the ex vivo response.

Between the trimmed V and J ends, which lost 6 bases and 10 bases, there was a span of 9 bases. There are 11 residues in the CDR3. The sample holds a few counts of this clonotype. Its target is not known. TCRdb analysed the reads with MiXCR anew, one entry per CDR3 protein. Of roughly 100,000 distinct CDR3 sequences listed, 15% to 20% were seen once; the top ten hold 8%. The sequence came from a human donor in good health (CMV status not recorded). Some clones in this sample may be carry-over from other donors' samples. The rearrangement joins TRBV12-3 or TRBV12-4 to TRBJ2-2, with unresolved D. Sequencing was carried out using PBMCs. CDR3 sequence reads: CASRSVLELFF. The CDR3 DNA reads TGTGCCAGCAGGTCCGTACTGGAGCTGTTTTTT.